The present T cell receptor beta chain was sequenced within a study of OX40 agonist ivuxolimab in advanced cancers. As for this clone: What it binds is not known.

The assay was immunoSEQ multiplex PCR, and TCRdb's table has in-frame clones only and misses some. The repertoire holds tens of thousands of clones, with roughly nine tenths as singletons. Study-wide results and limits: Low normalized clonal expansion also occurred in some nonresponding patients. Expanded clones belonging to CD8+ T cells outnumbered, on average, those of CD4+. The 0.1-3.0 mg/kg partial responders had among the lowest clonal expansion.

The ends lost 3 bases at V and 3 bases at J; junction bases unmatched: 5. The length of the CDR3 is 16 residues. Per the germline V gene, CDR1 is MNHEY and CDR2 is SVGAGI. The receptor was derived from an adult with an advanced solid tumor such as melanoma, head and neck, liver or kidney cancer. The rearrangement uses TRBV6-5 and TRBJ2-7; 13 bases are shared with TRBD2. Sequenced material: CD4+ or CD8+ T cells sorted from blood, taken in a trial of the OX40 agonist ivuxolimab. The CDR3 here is CASSYWTSGSVYEQYF. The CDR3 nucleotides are TGTGCCAGCAGTTATTGGACTAGCGGGAGCGTCTACGAGCAGTACTTC.